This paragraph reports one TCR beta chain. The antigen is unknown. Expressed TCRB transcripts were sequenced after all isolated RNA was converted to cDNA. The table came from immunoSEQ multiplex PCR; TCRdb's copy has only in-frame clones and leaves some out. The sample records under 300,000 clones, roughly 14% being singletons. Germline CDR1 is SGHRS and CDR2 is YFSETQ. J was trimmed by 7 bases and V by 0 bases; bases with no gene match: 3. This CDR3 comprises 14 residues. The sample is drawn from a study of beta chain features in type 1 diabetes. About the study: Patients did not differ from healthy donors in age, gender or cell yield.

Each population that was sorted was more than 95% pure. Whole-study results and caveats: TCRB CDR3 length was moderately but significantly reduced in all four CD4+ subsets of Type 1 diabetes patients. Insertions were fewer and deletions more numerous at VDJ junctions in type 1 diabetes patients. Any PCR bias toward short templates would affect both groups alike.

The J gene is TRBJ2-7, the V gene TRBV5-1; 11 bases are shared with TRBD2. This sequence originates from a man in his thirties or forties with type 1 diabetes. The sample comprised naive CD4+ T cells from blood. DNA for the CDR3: TGCGCCAGCAGCTTGGGACTAGCGGGACGGGAGCAGTACTTC. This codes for CASSLGLAGREQYF.